This TCR beta chain was documented in a study of glioma-infiltrating T cells after dendritic cell vaccination. Overall study: Patients had newly diagnosed or recurrent glioblastoma and received dendritic cell vaccines.

PBMC were collected before vaccination, two weeks after the third vaccination, and at progression. Using immunoSEQ multiplex PCR, the repertoire was profiled, and TCRdb retains in-frame clones only, with some absent. This table has 45,000 to 50,000 clones, approximately 85% appearing once. The V gene lost 3 bases and the J gene lost 4 bases, with 12 bases spanning the gap. Germline V gene data show CDR1 as KGHSH and CDR2 as LQKENI. CDR3 length equals 15 residues. The gene calls are TRBV18 and TRBJ2-2; tentatively, D is TRBD1 (5 bases). This TCR was recovered from a human donor with glioblastoma. Sequencing used blood, obtained before dendritic cell vaccination. DNA of the CDR3: TGTGCCAGCTCACCCGATGAAGGGGCCACCGGGGAGCTGTTTTTT. This encodes CASSPDEGATGELFF.